This entry concerns a single TCR beta chain. Its specificity is not known. The sample is drawn from a study of T cells in localized non-small cell lung cancer. Profiled with immunoSEQ multiplex PCR; TCRdb holds only in-frame clones, not every one. The sample records thousands of clones, roughly 21% being singletons. Overall study findings and caveats: Maximal T cell clonality occurred in uninvolved adjacent lung, with tumor ranking below it. Researchers found a median 57 of the top 100 tumor clones in adjacent lung.

The receptor comes from a woman between 35 and 70 years old with stage I lung adenocarcinoma. The sample in question was normal lung tissue next to the tumor, obtained before any cancer treatment.

Written as DNA, the CDR3 is TGTGCCAGTAGGATGGACAGGGGATACGAGCAGTACTTC. It yields the protein CASRMDRGYEQYF. The V call is TRBV19, the J call TRBJ2-7; 9 nucleotides align to TRBD1. Germline V lookup: CDR1 LNHDA, CDR2 SQIVND (reference sequence). CDR3 length equals 13 residues. V shed 6 bases and J 4 bases; nucleotides not matched to a gene: 4.